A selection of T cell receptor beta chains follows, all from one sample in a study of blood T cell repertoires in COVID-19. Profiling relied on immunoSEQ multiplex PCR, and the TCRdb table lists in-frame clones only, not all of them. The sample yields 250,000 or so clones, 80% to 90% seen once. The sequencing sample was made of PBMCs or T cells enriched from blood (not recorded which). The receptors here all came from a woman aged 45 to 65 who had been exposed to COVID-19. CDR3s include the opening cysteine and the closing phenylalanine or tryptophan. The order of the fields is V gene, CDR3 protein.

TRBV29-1	CSVVRGRTEAFF
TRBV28	CASSPTVPWGYTF
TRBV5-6	CASSLGAGTVGSSPLHF
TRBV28	CAIAGNMNTEAFF
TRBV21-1	CASSVGGREITEAFF
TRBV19	CASSIAGRVGEKLFF
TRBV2	CASRALSGNTIYF
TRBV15	CATSRISGPGGGEDIQYF
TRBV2	CASNPGDSFYNEQFF
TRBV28	CASSSPQPGGVTEAFF
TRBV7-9	CASSFRGLSYNEQFF
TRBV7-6	CASSLGGLNNSPLHF
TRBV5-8	CASSFGRALEAFF
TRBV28	CASSLRTGGQHRELFF
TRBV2	CASSLLADQETQYF
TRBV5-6	CASSPGQTTDTQYF
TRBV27	CASSRTGANYGYTF
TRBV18	CASSRALADYNEQFF
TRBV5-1	CASSLGRQVYGYTF
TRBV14	CASSQDLRSPLHF
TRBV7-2	CASSSLLGDGTQYF
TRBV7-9	CASSLEQGAAFF
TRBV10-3	CAISDATGGPSYEQYF
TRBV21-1	CASSKAQGQGGTNTQYF
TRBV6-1	CASSEGGWNGQPQHF
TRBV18	CASSLRQGNEKLFF
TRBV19	CASSMGGLAGDTQYF
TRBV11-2	CASSPQTGALFNYGYTF
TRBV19	CASSLTGFGQPQHF
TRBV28	CASSLTGGPQGYTF
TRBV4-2	CASSQDPTGGGPDTQYF
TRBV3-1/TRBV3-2	CASSQAGSPLHF
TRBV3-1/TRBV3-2	CASSPFFQGDTEAFF
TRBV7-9	CASSLAAGNGYTF
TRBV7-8	CASSLGGRETQYF
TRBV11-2	CASSPTQRWSYEQYF
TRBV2	CASSTSSSSTYEQYF
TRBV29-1	CSVGQTGGLNTQYF
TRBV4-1	CASSRTGGFSYGYTF
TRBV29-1	CSVDAGHRGSNIQYF
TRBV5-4	CASSLGGPFSEKLFF
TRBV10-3	CAISEPTGLAEAFF
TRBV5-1	CASSFSGGSNEQFF